This T cell receptor beta chain stems from a study of vaccination and CD4 T cells after COVID-19. Study overall: Investigators drew the post-COVID samples a median roughly 96 days after diagnosis, with a range of 35 to 161.

Regarding treatment: roughly 11-day PBMC culture with coronavirus spike peptide pools or control peptides (ViraFEST assay). The study sequenced cultured CD4+ T cell DNA using the Oncomine TCR Beta short-read assay. TCRdb reprocessed the PCR reads with MiXCR, giving one entry per CDR3 protein. Of about 15,000 distinct CDR3 sequences in the sample, about 56% were seen once. With regard to this clonotype: Its antigen remains unknown.

Germline V gene sequence: CDR1 SEHNR, CDR2 FQNEAQ (reference sequence). The ends lost 4 bases at V and 4 bases at J; junction bases unmatched: 12. This CDR3 is built from 17 residues. The V and J genes are TRBV7-9 and TRBJ1-4; TRBD1 matches 7 bases. The sequencing here drew on CD4+ T cells from blood, cultured in vitro, taken before SARS-CoV-2 vaccination. The clonotype originates from a human donor who had recovered from COVID-19. The CDR3 sequence: CASSSRGSGQINEKLFF. The CDR3 DNA is TGTGCCAGCAGCTCTAGGGGATCGGGACAGATTAATGAAAAACTGTTTTTT.